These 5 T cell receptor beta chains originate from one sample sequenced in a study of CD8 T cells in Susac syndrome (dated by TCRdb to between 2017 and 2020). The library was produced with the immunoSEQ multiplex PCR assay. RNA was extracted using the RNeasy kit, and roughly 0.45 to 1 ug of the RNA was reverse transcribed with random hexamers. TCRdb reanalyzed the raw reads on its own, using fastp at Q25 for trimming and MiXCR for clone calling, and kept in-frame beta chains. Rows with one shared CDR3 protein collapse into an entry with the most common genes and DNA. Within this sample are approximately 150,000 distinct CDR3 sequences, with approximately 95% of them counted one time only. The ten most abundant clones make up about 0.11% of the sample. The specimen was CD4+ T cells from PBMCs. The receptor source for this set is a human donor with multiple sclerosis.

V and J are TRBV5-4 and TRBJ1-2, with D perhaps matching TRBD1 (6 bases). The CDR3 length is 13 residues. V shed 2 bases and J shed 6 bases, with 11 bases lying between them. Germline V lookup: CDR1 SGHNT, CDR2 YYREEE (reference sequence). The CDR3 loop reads CASSLQGGDGYTF. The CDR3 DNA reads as TGTGCCAGCAGCTTACAGGGTGGGGATGGCTACACCTTC.

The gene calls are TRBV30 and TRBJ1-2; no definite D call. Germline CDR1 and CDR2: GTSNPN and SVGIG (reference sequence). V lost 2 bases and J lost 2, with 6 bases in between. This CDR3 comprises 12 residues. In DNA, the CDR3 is TGTGCCTGGAGTCCGCGGAACTATGGCTACACCTTC. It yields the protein CAWSPRNYGYTF.

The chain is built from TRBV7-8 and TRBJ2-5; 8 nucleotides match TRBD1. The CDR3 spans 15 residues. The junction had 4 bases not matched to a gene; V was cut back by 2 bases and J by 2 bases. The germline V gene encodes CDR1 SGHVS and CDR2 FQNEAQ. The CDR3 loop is CASSLKRTGQETQYF. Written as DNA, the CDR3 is TGTGCCAGCAGCTTAAAAAGGACAGGGCAAGAGACCCAGTACTTC.

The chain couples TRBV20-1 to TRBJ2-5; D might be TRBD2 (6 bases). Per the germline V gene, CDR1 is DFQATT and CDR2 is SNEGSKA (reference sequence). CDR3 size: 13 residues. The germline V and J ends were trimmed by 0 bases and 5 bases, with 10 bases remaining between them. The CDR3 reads CSAREWGVETQYF. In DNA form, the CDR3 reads TGCAGTGCTAGAGAATGGGGGGTGGAGACCCAGTACTTC.

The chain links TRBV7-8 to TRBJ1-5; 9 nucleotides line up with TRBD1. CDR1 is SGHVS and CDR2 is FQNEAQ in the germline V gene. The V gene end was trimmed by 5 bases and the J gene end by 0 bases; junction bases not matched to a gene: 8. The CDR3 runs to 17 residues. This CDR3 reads CASSLGTGGPSNQPQHF. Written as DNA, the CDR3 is TGTGCCAGCAGCCTCGGAACAGGGGGCCCTAGCAATCAGCCCCAGCATTTT.